Shown below are 20 T cell receptor beta chains from a single sample sequenced in a study of control samples from healthy donors and cancer patients. The assay was immunoSEQ multiplex PCR, and TCRdb's table has in-frame clones only and misses some. The profile shows tens of thousands of clones, roughly 84% of them singletons. Sequenced: PBMCs. These receptors all come from a woman between 45 and 65 years old with lung cancer.

This clone has a single count. The chain recombines TRBV10-2 with TRBJ2-2; 7 bases are a match to TRBD2. The CDR3 length is 14 residues. V gave up 8 bases and J gave up 5 bases; unmatched junction bases: 8. The V gene's germline CDR1 is WSHSY and CDR2 SAAADI. The CDR3 nucleotides read TGCGCCAGCGGGGGGGAGGGCCGGACCGGGGAGCTGTTTTTT. It encodes CASGGEGRTGELFF.

The rearrangement links TRBV6-1 to TRBJ1-1; D gene ambiguous. V shed 3 bases and J shed 1 base, with 9 bases lying between them. The CDR3 is made up of 14 amino acids. The germline V gene encodes CDR1 MNHNS and CDR2 SASEGT. Here the CDR3 DNA reads TGTGCCAGCAGTGAGGACTGGACGAACACTGAAGCTTTCTTT. As protein: CASSEDWTNTEAFF.

The chain combines TRBV9 with TRBJ2-3; 7 nucleotides line up with TRBD2. V dropped 2 bases and J dropped 1; count of bases not matched to a gene: 7. Per germline, CDR1 SGDLS and CDR2 YYNGEE. The CDR3 totals 16 residues. The CDR3 loop reads CASSVWVGGGTDTQYF. The CDR3 nucleotides are TGTGCCAGCAGCGTTTGGGTGGGGGGGGGCACAGATACGCAGTATTTT.

This clone has just one count. The chain carries TRBV28 and TRBJ2-7; 7 bases are a match to TRBD1. This CDR3 spans 13 amino acids. Per the germline V gene, CDR1 is MDHEN and CDR2 is SYDVKM. After removal of 7 bases from V and 5 bases from J, the junction contained 8 bases not matched to a gene. The CDR3 DNA follows: TGTGCCAGCAAAAGACAGGGTGGCCACGAGCAGTACTTC. The encoded protein is CASKRQGGHEQYF.

There are a few counts of this clone. The chain couples TRBV24-1 to TRBJ1-2; 8 bases are shared with TRBD1. CDR1 and CDR2 (germline): KGHDR, SFDVKD. The CDR3 totals 14 residues. Trimming took 2 bases from V and 8 from J; bases not matched to a gene: 6. The CDR3 bases are TGTGCCACCAGTGATTCTGGACAGGGTTACGGCTACACCTTC. This gives the protein CATSDSGQGYGYTF.

The gene calls are TRBV6-5 and TRBJ1-1, with D maybe TRBD1 (6 bases). The V gene's germline CDR1 is MNHEY and CDR2 SVGAGI. The CDR3 sequence is 12 residues long. V was pared by 6 bases and J by 1 base, with 6 bases between. The CDR3 sequence: CASRGQNTEAFF. CDR3 bases: TGTGCCAGCAGGGGACAGAACACTGAAGCTTTCTTT.

This rearrangement joins TRBV3-1 (or the pseudogene TRBV3-2) to TRBJ1-1, with TRBD1 identical over 7 bases. V was pared by 2 bases and J by 5 bases, with 5 bases of the junction left unmatched. This CDR3 has 14 amino acids. Germline V gene sequence: CDR1 LGHDT, CDR2 YNNKEL (reference sequence). The CDR3 nucleotides are TGTGCCAGCAGCCAACGGACAGGACAAACTGAAGCTTTCTTT. Its translation: CASSQRTGQTEAFF.

V gene TRBV4-3 combines with J gene TRBJ1-1; 7 nucleotides match TRBD1. CDR1 and CDR2 from the germline V gene are LGHNA and YSLEER. Germline trimming cut 6 bases from V and 4 bases from J; bases unmatched to any gene: 8. This CDR3 spans 14 amino acids. The CDR3 DNA is TGCGCCAGCAGTCCCGGGACAGACCCCACTGAAGCTTTCTTT. Translating gives CASSPGTDPTEAFF.

J is TRBJ2-3 and V is TRBV4-3; D unresolved. CDR1 is LGHNA and CDR2 is YSLEER in the germline V gene. This CDR3 has 10 amino acids. Deletions cut 4 bases from V and 7 bases from J, with 3 bases between. CDR3 nucleotide sequence: TGCGCCAGCAGCCGTTATACGCAGTATTTT. Its translation is CASSRYTQYF.

The chain joins TRBV7-9 to TRBJ1-4, with D possibly being TRBD1 (6 bases). This CDR3 has 15 amino acids. V was shortened by 5 bases and J by 6 bases, with 16 bases between the two germline ends. CDR1 is SEHNR and CDR2 is FQNEAQ in the germline V gene (reference sequence). Here the CDR3 DNA reads TGTGCCAGCAGCCCATATCCAGGGGAAGATGAAAAACTGTTTTTT. Encoded protein: CASSPYPGEDEKLFF.

The chain is built from TRBV27 and TRBJ2-7, with D possibly matching TRBD2 (6 bases). The CDR3 consists of 13 residues. Germline CDR1 and CDR2: MNHEY and SMNVEV (reference sequence). Trimming took off 3 bases at V and 2 bases at J, with 8 bases between the two ends. This chain's CDR3 is CASSLASAYEQYF. Here the CDR3 DNA reads TGTGCCAGCAGTTTGGCTAGCGCCTACGAGCAGTACTTC.

V usage is TRBV2 and J usage is TRBJ2-7; TRBD1 aligns across 8 bases. With V trimmed by 3 bases and J by 2 bases, 3 bases remained unmatched. Per germline, CDR1 SNHLY and CDR2 FYNNEI. This CDR3 comprises 14 residues. The CDR3 spells CASSEGTGTYEQYF. CDR3 bases: TGTGCCAGCAGTGAGGGGACAGGAACCTACGAGCAGTACTTC. Full variable domain (outside the CDR3, taken from reference TRBV2 and TRBJ2-7): EPEVTQTPSHQVTQMGQEVILRCVPISNHLYFYWYRQILGQKVEFLVSFYNNEISEKSEIFDDQFSVERPDGSNFTLKIRSTKLEDSAMYFCASSEGTGTYEQYFGPGTRLTVT.

The rearrangement uses TRBV12-3 or TRBV12-4 and TRBJ1-2; perhaps TRBD1 as D (5 bases). V was clipped by 0 bases and J by 8 bases, with 10 bases between them. This CDR3 comprises 13 residues. Here the CDR3 reads CASSLAPGLGYTF. The CDR3 region has the DNA TGTGCCAGCAGTTTAGCGCCGGGGCTGGGCTACACCTTC.

The rearrangement links TRBV11-2 to TRBJ1-1, with D perhaps matching TRBD1 (5 bases). Per germline, CDR1 SGHAT and CDR2 FQNNGV. The length of the CDR3 is 13 residues. V was cut by 1 base and J by 7 bases, with 10 bases left in between. The CDR3 nucleotides read TGTGCCAGCAGCTTAGGGCAGGGAGTTGAAGCTTTCTTT. It yields the protein CASSLGQGVEAFF. The full variable domain, with the rest looked up from reference TRBV11-2 and TRBJ1-1, is EAGVAQSPRYKIIEKRQSVAFWCNPISGHATLYWYQQILGQGPKLLIQFQNNGVVDDSQLPKDRFSAERLKGVDSTLKIQPAKLEDSAVYLCASSLGQGVEAFFGQGTRLTVV.

CDR3 in amino acids: CASSYSQITEAFF. CDR3 sequence (DNA): TGTGCCAGCAGTTATTCACAGATCACTGAAGCTTTCTTT. This chain links TRBV28 with TRBJ1-1; D unresolved. Germline CDR1 is MDHEN and CDR2 is SYDVKM. CDR3 size: 13 residues. The V and J ends lost 4 bases and 4 bases respectively, with 10 bases between them. Full variable domain (rest looked up from reference TRBV28 and TRBJ1-1): DVKVTQSSRYLVKRTGEKVFLECVQDMDHENMFWYRQDPGLGLRLIYFSYDVKMKEKGDIPEGYSVSREKKERFSLILESASTNQTSMYLCASSYSQITEAFFGQGTRLTVV.

The gene calls are TRBV7-2 and TRBJ1-6; no clear D. Trimming stripped 1 base from V and 4 bases from J, with 5 bases between. The CDR3 consists of 14 residues. Germline V gene lookup returns CDR1 SGHTA and CDR2 FQGNSA. This chain's CDR3 is CASSLEGYNSPLHF. CDR3 bases: TGTGCCAGCAGCTTAGAGGGATATAATTCACCCCTCCACTTT.

The chain is built from TRBV2 and TRBJ2-1, with unresolved D. CDR1 SNHLY and CDR2 FYNNEI come from the germline V gene. The CDR3 consists of 13 residues. Trimming took off 8 bases at V and 5 bases at J, with 13 bases between the two ends. Written as DNA, the CDR3 is TGTGCCAGCGTGACGCAGATCGACAATGAGCAGTTCTTC. Translated, it gives CASVTQIDNEQFF.

The V gene is TRBV7-9, the J gene TRBJ2-5, with 14 bases fitting TRBD2. Germline V CDR1 and CDR2: SEHNR, FQNEAQ (reference sequence). The CDR3 length is 16 residues. V gave up 4 bases and J gave up 7 bases; unmatched junction bases: 8. The CDR3 nucleotides are TGTGCCAGCAGCTCACGGACTAGCGGGGGGCCCTGGACCCAGTACTTC. It translates to CASSSRTSGGPWTQYF.

The V gene is TRBV5-6, the J gene TRBJ2-6; 9 nucleotides align to TRBD1. CDR1 is SGHDT and CDR2 is YYEEEE in the germline V gene. The CDR3 is 16 amino acids. Trimming at V came to 5 bases and at J to 4 bases, leaving 7 bases not matched to a gene. CDR3: CASSLNRGRGANVLTF. DNA of the CDR3: TGTGCCAGCAGTCTTAACAGGGGGCGCGGGGCCAACGTCCTGACTTTC.

This clone has just one count. The chain recombines TRBV28 with TRBJ1-5; tentative D call: TRBD1 (6 bases). CDR1 is MDHEN, CDR2 SYDVKM, per germline. V was pared by 6 bases and J by 9 bases, with 18 bases between. This CDR3 region has 14 residues. CDR3 bases: TGTGCCAGCAGCTCAGACAGCGGACAGATGCCCCAGCATTTT. Translating it yields CASSSDSGQMPQHF.